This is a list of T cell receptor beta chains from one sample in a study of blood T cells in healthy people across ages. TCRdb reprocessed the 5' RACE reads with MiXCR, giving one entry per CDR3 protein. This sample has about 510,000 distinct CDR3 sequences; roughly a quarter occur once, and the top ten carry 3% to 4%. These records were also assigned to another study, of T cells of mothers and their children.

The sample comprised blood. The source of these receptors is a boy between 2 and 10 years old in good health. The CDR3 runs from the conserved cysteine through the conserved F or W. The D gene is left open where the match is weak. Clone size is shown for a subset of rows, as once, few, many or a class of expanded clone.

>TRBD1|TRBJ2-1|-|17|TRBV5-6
TGTGCCAGCAGCTTGCCGACGGGGACAGGGAAATACAATGAGCAGTTCTTC
CASSLPTGTGKYNEQFF
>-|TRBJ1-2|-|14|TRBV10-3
TGTGCCATCAGTGAGTCCAGGGCGGGGTATGGCTACACCTTC
CAISESRAGYGYTF
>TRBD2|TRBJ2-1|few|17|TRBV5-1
TGCGCCAGCAGCTCACCTAGCGGGCCCTCCGCGAGGCATGAGCAGTTCTTC
CASSSPSGPSARHEQFF
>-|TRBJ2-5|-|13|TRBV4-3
TGCGCCAGCAGCTCTCAGGATCGAGAGACCCAGTACTTC
CASSSQDRETQYF
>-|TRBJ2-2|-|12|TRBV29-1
TGCAGCGTTGAAGAGGACCCCGGGGAGCTGTTTTTT
CSVEEDPGELFF
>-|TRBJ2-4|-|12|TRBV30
TGTGCCTGGGGAAAGGCCAAAAACATTCAGTACTTC
CAWGKAKNIQYF
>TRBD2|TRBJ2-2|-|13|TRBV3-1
TGTGCCAGCAGCCTTATCCGGGAGGAGGAGCTGTTTTTT
CASSLIREEELFF
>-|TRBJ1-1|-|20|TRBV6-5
TGTGCCAGCAGTTACGGGGGGACCAGCAGACTAGGCTGGCCGAACACTGAGGCTTTCTTT
CASSYGGTSRLGWPNTEAFF
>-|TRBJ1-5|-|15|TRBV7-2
TGTGCCAGCAGGCAGAGTGGGGTACGCAATCAGCCCCAGCATTTT
CASRQSGVRNQPQHF
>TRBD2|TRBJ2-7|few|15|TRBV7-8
TGTGCCAGCAGCATCGGGACTAGCGGGGGCTACGAGCAGTACTTC
CASSIGTSGGYEQYF
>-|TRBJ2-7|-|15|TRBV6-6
TGTGCCAGCAGTCACGACCTTGCTGGCTCCTACGAGCAGTACTTC
CASSHDLAGSYEQYF
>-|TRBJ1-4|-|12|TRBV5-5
TGTGCCAGCAGCTCGCCCTTAGGAAAGCTGTTTTTT
CASSSPLGKLFF
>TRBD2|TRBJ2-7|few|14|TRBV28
TGTGCCAGCAGTCCCAGCGGGGGAACCTACGAGCAGTACTTC
CASSPSGGTYEQYF
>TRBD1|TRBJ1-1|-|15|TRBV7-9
TGTGCCAGCAGCTTAGTAAGGACAGGGGAAAATGAAGCTTTCTTT
CASSLVRTGENEAFF
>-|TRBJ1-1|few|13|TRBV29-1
TGCAGCGTTGAAGAATCGGCGGGGACTGAAGCTTTCTTT
CSVEESAGTEAFF
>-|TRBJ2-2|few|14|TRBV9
TGTGCCAGCAGCCCGGGTATAGAGAGCGGGGAGCTGTTTTTT
CASSPGIESGELFF
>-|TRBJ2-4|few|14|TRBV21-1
TGTGCCAGCAGCACTTTCATAGCCAAAAACATTCAGTACTTC
CASSTFIAKNIQYF
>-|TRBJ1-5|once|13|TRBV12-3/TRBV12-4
TGTGCCAGCAGTTCCGGTGAGAAACAGCCCCAGCATTTT
CASSSGEKQPQHF
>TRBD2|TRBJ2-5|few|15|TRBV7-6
TGTGCCAGCAGCTTATCTGCGGGAGGAAAGAAGACCCAGTACTTC
CASSLSAGGKKTQYF
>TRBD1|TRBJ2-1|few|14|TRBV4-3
TGCGCCAGCAGCCAAGGGGACAGGCGCAATGAGCAGTTCTTC
CASSQGDRRNEQFF
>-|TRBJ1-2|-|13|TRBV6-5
TGTGCCAGCAGTCCTGAGGGTACCAGAGGCTACACCTTC
CASSPEGTRGYTF
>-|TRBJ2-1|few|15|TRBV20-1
TGCAGTGCTAGGGAGTTGGAGGGGGGAGTAGATGAGCAGTTCTTC
CSARELEGGVDEQFF
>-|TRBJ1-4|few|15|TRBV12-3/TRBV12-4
TGTGCCAGCAGTTTATTCGGCAGTCCTAATGAAAAACTGTTTTTT
CASSLFGSPNEKLFF
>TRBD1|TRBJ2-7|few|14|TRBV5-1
TGCGCCAGCAGCACCAGGGGGCTCCTCTACGAGCAGTACTTC
CASSTRGLLYEQYF
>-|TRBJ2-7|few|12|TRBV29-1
TGCAGCGTTGAAGATGGGAGTAGGGAGCAGTACTTC
CSVEDGSREQYF
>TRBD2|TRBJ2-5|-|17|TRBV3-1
TGTGCCAGCAGCCGCAAAGATAGCGGGGTGGCCGGACAGACCCAGTACTTC
CASSRKDSGVAGQTQYF
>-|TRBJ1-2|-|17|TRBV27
TGTGCCAGCAGTCCTACCAACGGACAGCCCTTGGCCTATGGCTACACCTTC
CASSPTNGQPLAYGYTF
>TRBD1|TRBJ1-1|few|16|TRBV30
TGTGCCTGGAGCGACCGGGGAGACAGGGGATACACTGAAGCTTTCTTT
CAWSDRGDRGYTEAFF
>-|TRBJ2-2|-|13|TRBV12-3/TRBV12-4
TGTGCCAGCAGTCCCATAATCACCGGGGAGCTGTTTTTT
CASSPIITGELFF
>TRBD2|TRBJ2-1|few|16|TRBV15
TGTGCCACCAGCAGAGGGGGGACTAGCGGGAGGTATGAGCAGTTCTTC
CATSRGGTSGRYEQFF
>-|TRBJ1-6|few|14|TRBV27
TGTGCCAGCAGTTTGAGTATGAGGTGGTCACCCCTCCACTTT
CASSLSMRWSPLHF
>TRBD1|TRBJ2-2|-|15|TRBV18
TGTGCCAGCTCACCCGACAGGGCGAACACCGGGGAGCTGTTTTTT
CASSPDRANTGELFF
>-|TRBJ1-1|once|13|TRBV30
TGTGCCTGGAAGGGTGGCGTGAACACTGAAGCTTTCTTT
CAWKGGVNTEAFF
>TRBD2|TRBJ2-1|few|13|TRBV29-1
TGCAGCGTTCCGGCGGGAGTAGCCAATGAGCAGTTCTTC
CSVPAGVANEQFF
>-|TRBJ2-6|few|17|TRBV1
TGCACCAGCAGCGCGATTAAAGGACGTACTGGGGCCAACGTCCTGACTTTC
CTSSAIKGRTGANVLTF
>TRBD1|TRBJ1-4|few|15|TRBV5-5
TGTGCCAGCAGCTTTCTGACAGGGACTAATGAAAAACTGTTTTTT
CASSFLTGTNEKLFF
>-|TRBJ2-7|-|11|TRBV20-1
TGCAGTGCTGATGAACTCTACGAGCAGTACTTC
CSADELYEQYF
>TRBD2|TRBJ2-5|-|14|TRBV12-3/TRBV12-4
TGTGCCAGCAGCCCGCGGGGGGACGGAGAGACCCAGTACTTC
CASSPRGDGETQYF
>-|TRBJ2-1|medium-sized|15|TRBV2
TGTGCCAGCAGTGAAGGCGCGAGCTCCTACAATGAGCAGTTCTTC
CASSEGASSYNEQFF
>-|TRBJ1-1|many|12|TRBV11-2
TGTGCCAGCAGCTTAAGGGGCACTGAAGCTTTCTTT
CASSLRGTEAFF
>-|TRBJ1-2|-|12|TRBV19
TGTGCCAGTAGTTCGATTAACTATGGCTACACCTTC
CASSSINYGYTF
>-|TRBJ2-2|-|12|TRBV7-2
TGTGCCAGCGATATGAACACCGGGGAGCTGTTTTTT
CASDMNTGELFF
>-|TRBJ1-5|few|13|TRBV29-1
TGCAGCGTTGGACAGTATAGCAATCAGCCCCAGCATTTT
CSVGQYSNQPQHF
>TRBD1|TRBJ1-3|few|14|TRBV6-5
TGTGCCAGCAGCCGACAGGGGTATGGAAACACCATATATTTT
CASSRQGYGNTIYF
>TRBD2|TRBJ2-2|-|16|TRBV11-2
TGTGCCAGCAGCCCCCGACTAGCGGGGGGAACCGGGGAGCTGTTTTTT
CASSPRLAGGTGELFF
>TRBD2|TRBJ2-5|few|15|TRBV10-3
TGTGCCATCAGAGGACTAGCGGGAGACGAAGAGACCCAGTACTTC
CAIRGLAGDEETQYF
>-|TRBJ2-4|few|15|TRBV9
TGTGCCAGCAGCGTAGGGGTGGTAGCCAAAAACATTCAGTACTTC
CASSVGVVAKNIQYF
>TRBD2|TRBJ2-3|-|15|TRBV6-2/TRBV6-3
TGTGCCAGCAGTTACACTAGCGGGGGCTCAGATACGCAGTATTTT
CASSYTSGGSDTQYF
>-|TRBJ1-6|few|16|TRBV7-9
TGTGCCAGCAGACTCGGGGACACCCGCCGAGGTTCACCCCTCCACTTT
CASRLGDTRRGSPLHF
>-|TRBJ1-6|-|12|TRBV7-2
TGTGCCAGCAGCTTAAGGGGCGAACCCCTCCACTTT
CASSLRGEPLHF
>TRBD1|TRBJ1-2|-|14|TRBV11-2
TGTGCCAGCAGCTTAGACCGGACAGGGGCTGGCTACACCTTC
CASSLDRTGAGYTF
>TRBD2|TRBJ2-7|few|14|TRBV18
TGTGCCAGCTCACAGCGGGGGGCCGACTACGAGCAGTACTTC
CASSQRGADYEQYF